A selection of T cell receptor beta chains follows, all from one sample in a study of T cells in Graves' hyperthyroidism and ophthalmopathy. TCRdb ran MiXCR on the multiplex PCR reads and lists one entry per CDR3 protein. This sample yields 500,000 to 600,000 distinct CDR3 sequences, of which more than 45% are seen a single time; around 7.7% belongs to the top ten. The sequenced sample consisted of peripheral blood or thyroid tissue (not recorded which). The receptors shown here come from a woman between 18 and 29 years old with Graves' hyperthyroidism. The CDR3 runs from the conserved cysteine through the conserved F or W. The order of the fields is D gene, V gene, J gene, CDR3 protein. D genes are given only for firm matches.

NA,TRBV20-1,TRBJ1-1,CSAGGRGWYTEAFF
NA,TRBV2,TRBJ2-7,CASSEARLGHSYEQYF
TRBD1,TRBV20-1,TRBJ2-7,CSVDTGTGVDYEQYF
TRBD1,TRBV7-9,TRBJ2-5,CASAGQAQETQYF
NA,TRBV10-1,TRBJ2-1,CASSESGGYNEQFF
NA,TRBV2,TRBJ2-3,CASSKTDPTQYF
NA,TRBV7-8,TRBJ1-5,CASSFRDGNQPQHF
NA,TRBV5-5,TRBJ2-2,CASSFGGGRELFF
NA,TRBV20-1,TRBJ1-6,CSARDRGRQDSPLHF
NA,TRBV25-1,TRBJ2-1,CASGSRRSFDNEQFF
NA,TRBV6-5,TRBJ1-2,CASRDGGQGDYGYTF
NA,TRBV6-6,TRBJ1-5,CASSYGGYNQPQHF
NA,TRBV6-6,TRBJ2-7,CASRVGYEQYF
TRBD1,TRBV5-1,TRBJ2-2,CASSPGQGTATGELFF
NA,TRBV2,TRBJ1-6,CASRDTLGGSPLHF
TRBD1,TRBV20-1,NA,CSARPFLGQVNNEQFF
TRBD2,TRBV6-5,TRBJ2-7,CASSSPSGKTYEQYF
TRBD1,TRBV6-5,TRBJ1-5,CASSPRQGWQPQHF
TRBD1,TRBV7-2,TRBJ1-1,CASRPKRIRDRGYMNTEAFF
NA,TRBV11-2,TRBJ1-2,CASRQTGTYGYTF
NA,TRBV19,TRBJ2-2,CASTSDGNTGELFF
NA,TRBV9,TRBJ1-1,CASSGVDRGTEAFF
NA,TRBV20-1,TRBJ1-2,CSARDGRGYTF
NA,TRBV12-3/TRBV12-4,TRBJ2-5,CASSPQGTLQETQYF
NA,TRBV12-3/TRBV12-4,TRBJ1-2,CASSFLDSKYGYTF
NA,TRBV24-1,TRBJ1-5,CATSDPRGNNQPQHF
TRBD2,TRBV18,TRBJ2-2,CASSPATSAYTGELFF
TRBD1,TRBV29-1,TRBJ1-6,CSVETGLASPLHF
NA,TRBV7-9,TRBJ1-1,CASSEVGGWDTEAFF
TRBD1,TRBV20-1,TRBJ1-3,CSASPGTGPWASGNTIYF
NA,TRBV6-5,TRBJ1-2,CASSYFRGLNYGYTF
TRBD1,TRBV4-2,TRBJ2-5,CASSQVTGEETQYF
NA,TRBV2,TRBJ1-2,CASSPGQTANYGYTF
NA,TRBV10-3,TRBJ2-5,CAISENQQQQETQYF
TRBD1,TRBV5-8,TRBJ1-1,CASSSDRGLMNTEAFF
TRBD1,TRBV19,TRBJ1-1,CATRRQGVNTEAFF
NA,TRBV6-6,TRBJ1-4,CASSSMTAWGEKLFF
TRBD2,TRBV29-1,TRBJ2-5,CSVDLGGETQYF
NA,TRBV24-1,TRBJ2-5,CATSDPRTDWQETQYF
NA,TRBV2,TRBJ1-1,CASSYTSGSTEAFF
TRBD2,TRBV20-1,TRBJ2-7,CSVREREYTEQYF
NA,TRBV29-1,TRBJ1-2,CSASSGNNYGYTF
TRBD1,TRBV14,TRBJ1-1,CASSLNTGGTEAFF
NA,TRBV15,TRBJ1-1,CATSRDLRDTEAFF
NA,TRBV20-1,TRBJ1-6,CSANPSSYNSPLHF
NA,TRBV15,TRBJ2-7,CATSRGDGRVGEQYF
TRBD1,TRBV4-3,TRBJ1-1,CASSRIPGQGPRGTEAFF
NA,TRBV6-5,TRBJ1-2,CASYLINYGYTF
TRBD1,TRBV7-9,TRBJ2-1,CASSSTTTGGQFF
NA,TRBV20-1,TRBJ2-7,CSARVLARVNYEQYF
NA,TRBV12-5,TRBJ2-7,CASGLGQAYSYEQYF
NA,TRBV2,TRBJ1-1,CASSEGSTPLAAFF
TRBD2,TRBV11-2,TRBJ2-5,CASTQTEREGTQYF
NA,TRBV2,TRBJ2-3,CASTRATVTDTQYF
TRBD1,TRBV18,TRBJ1-2,CASSPPNGQGADGYTF